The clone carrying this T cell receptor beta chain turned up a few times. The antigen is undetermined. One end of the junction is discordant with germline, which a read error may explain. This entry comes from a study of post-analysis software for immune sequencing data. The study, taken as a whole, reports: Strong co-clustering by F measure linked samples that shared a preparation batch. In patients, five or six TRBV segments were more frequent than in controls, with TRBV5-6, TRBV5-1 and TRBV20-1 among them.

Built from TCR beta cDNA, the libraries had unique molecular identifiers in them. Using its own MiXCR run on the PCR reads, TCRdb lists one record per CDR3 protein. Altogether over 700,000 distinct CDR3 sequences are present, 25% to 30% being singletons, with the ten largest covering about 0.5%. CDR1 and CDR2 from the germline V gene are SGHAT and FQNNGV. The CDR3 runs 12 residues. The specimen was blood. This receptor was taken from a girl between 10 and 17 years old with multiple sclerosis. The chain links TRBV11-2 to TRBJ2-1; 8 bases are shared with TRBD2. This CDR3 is CANSFGLAEQFF. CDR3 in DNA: TGTGCCAACAGCTTCGGACTAGCTGAGCAGTTCTTC.